These 21 T cell receptor beta chains were all obtained from the same sample, sequenced in a study of blood T cell repertoires in COVID-19 (dated by TCRdb to about 2020). Library preparation used the immunoSEQ multiplex PCR assay. The source is immuneACCESS, and TCRdb retained only in-frame sequences with V and J called. Part of the clones is not carried over; for the studies checked, unresolved V genes explain less than half of this, and the remainder is unexplained. The sample table shows 250,000 or so clones, and around nine tenths are seen once. Roughly 8.5% of the sample rests with the top ten. The sample consisted of peripheral blood. Receptors originate from a man aged 35 to 55 with active or convalescent COVID-19.

V is TRBV18 and J is TRBJ2-7; tentative D call: TRBD2 (6 bases). The CDR3 length is 13 residues. Germline V gene lookup returns CDR1 KGHSH and CDR2 LQKENI. Trimming pared 3 bases from V and 5 bases from J, leaving 11 bases between. CDR3 sequence (DNA): TGTGCCAGCTCACCGAGGGCTAGCGACGAGCAGTACTTC. Translating gives CASSPRASDEQYF.

The V call is TRBV12-3 or TRBV12-4, the J call TRBJ2-1, with D uncertain. The germline V and J ends were trimmed by 2 bases and 2 bases, with 4 bases remaining between them. This CDR3 spans 13 amino acids. CDR3 in amino acids: CASSLHPYNEQFF. Written as DNA, the CDR3 is TGTGCCAGCAGTTTACATCCCTACAATGAGCAGTTCTTC.

J is TRBJ1-2 and V is TRBV2; 10 nucleotides line up with TRBD1. The V segment lost 6 bases and the J segment 3 bases; nucleotides outside the gene matches: 10. This CDR3 comprises 16 residues. CDR1 is SNHLY, CDR2 FYNNEI, per germline. In DNA, the CDR3 is TGTGCCAGCAGGGATTTTGGGACAGGGGATCACTATGGCTACACCTTC. Amino acid sequence: CASRDFGTGDHYGYTF.

The chain recombines TRBV6-5 with TRBJ2-1; D remains unclear. The germline CDR1 and CDR2 sequences are MNHEY and SVGAGI. The CDR3 runs to 12 residues. The V end lost 4 bases, the J end lost 7 bases, and 8 bases lay between the germline ends. The CDR3 nucleotides are TGTGCCAGCAGTTCAAGAACAAATGAGCAGTTCTTC. It specifies CASSSRTNEQFF.

This chain joins TRBV7-3 and TRBJ2-3, with D possibly being TRBD2 (6 bases). CDR3 length: 16 amino acids. The V end lost 6 bases, the J end lost 3 bases, and 19 bases lay between the germline ends. From germline, CDR1 is SGHTA and CDR2 FQGTGA. CDR3 region: CASRPWGGDVTDTQYF. Here the CDR3 DNA reads TGTGCCAGCAGACCCTGGGGCGGGGACGTAACAGATACGCAGTATTTT.

CDR3 region: CASSIPSARLYGEQFF. In DNA form, the CDR3 reads TGTGCCAGCAGCATCCCCTCGGCTAGATTATACGGTGAGCAGTTCTTC. J is TRBJ2-1 and V is TRBV11-2; D call uncertain. Germline CDR1 reads SGHAT; CDR2 reads FQNNGV. The CDR3 runs 16 residues. V gave up 5 bases and J gave up 9 bases, with 23 bases separating them. Full variable domain (rest looked up from reference TRBV11-2 and TRBJ2-1): EAGVAQSPRYKIIEKRQSVAFWCNPISGHATLYWYQQILGQGPKLLIQFQNNGVVDDSQLPKDRFSAERLKGVDSTLKIQPAKLEDSAVYLCASSIPSARLYGEQFFGPGTRLTVL.

This chain uses TRBV27 with TRBJ1-2, with unresolved D. Trimming took 0 bases from V and 8 from J, leaving 13 bases between them. The CDR3 sequence is 14 residues long. Germline CDR1 MNHEY, CDR2 SMNVEV (reference sequence). CDR3 nucleotide sequence: TGTGCCAGCAGTTTATCTGGGGAGGCGAGAGGCTACACCTTC. Translated: CASSLSGEARGYTF.

V gene TRBV18 combines with J gene TRBJ2-3; TRBD1 is a possible D gene (5 bases). The germline gives CDR1 KGHSH, CDR2 LQKENI. Trimming took 2 bases from V and 5 from J, leaving 14 bases between them. The CDR3 covers 15 residues. CDR3 in amino acids: CASSPRAGSVDTQYF. The CDR3 region has the DNA TGTGCCAGCTCACCAAGGGCAGGGTCAGTAGATACGCAGTATTTT. The full variable domain, in which reference TRBV18 and TRBJ2-3 provide the parts outside the CDR3, is NAGVMQNPRHLVRRRGQEARLRCSPMKGHSHVYWYRQLPEEGLKFMVYLQKENIIDESGMPKERFSAEFPKEGPSILRIQQVVRGDSAAYFCASSPRAGSVDTQYFGPGTRLTVL.

This clone was counted a few times. The chain has TRBV5-1 and TRBJ2-5; the match to TRBD1 covers 7 bases. V lost 3 bases, J lost 1 base, and 3 bases stayed unmatched. The CDR3 loop spans 14 amino acids. Germline V gives CDR1 SGHRS, CDR2 YFSETQ. The CDR3 coding sequence is TGCGCCAGCAGCTCAGGGGACAGCCAAGAGACCCAGTACTTC. Translation: CASSSGDSQETQYF.

The chain joins TRBV6-5 to TRBJ1-2, with D possibly being TRBD1 (6 bases). The V gene lost 3 bases and the J gene lost 7 bases, with 12 bases spanning the gap. The CDR3 spans 13 residues. Germline assignment: CDR1 MNHEY and CDR2 SVGAGI. Here the CDR3 reads CASSYFRGRGYTF. CDR3 bases: TGTGCCAGCAGTTATTTCAGGGGACGTGGCTACACCTTC.

This chain joins TRBV6-5 and TRBJ2-5, with 9 bases fitting TRBD2. Germline V gives CDR1 MNHEY, CDR2 SVGAGI. Trimming removed 2 bases from V and 1 base from J; junction bases left unmatched: 5. The CDR3 runs to 16 residues. In DNA, the CDR3 is TGTGCCAGCAGTTACGATCTAGCGGGATCCCAAGAGACCCAGTACTTC. It specifies CASSYDLAGSQETQYF.

A single count supports this clone. The chain carries TRBV11-3 and TRBJ2-7, with D hard to call. V gave up 8 bases and J gave up 0 bases, with 8 bases separating them. This CDR3 has 12 amino acids. CDR1 and CDR2 from the germline V gene are SGHNT and YENEEA. CDR3 coding DNA: TGTGCCAGCGGATGGGCCTCCTACGAGCAGTACTTC. It specifies CASGWASYEQYF.

This clone was seen once. J is TRBJ1-1 and V is TRBV25-1; 7 positions agree with TRBD1. Trimming at V came to 4 bases and at J to 3 bases, leaving 2 bases not matched to a gene. Germline CDR1 reads MGHDK; CDR2 reads SYGVNS. CDR3 length: 13 amino acids. CDR3 residues: CASSGQGYTEAFF. CDR3 nucleotides: TGTGCCAGCAGTGGACAGGGTTACACTGAAGCTTTCTTT.

This clone was counted a few times. The J gene is TRBJ2-2, the V gene TRBV7-2; unclear D gene. CDR1 is SGHTA, CDR2 FQGNSA, per germline. The CDR3 runs to 16 residues. The V end lost 2 bases, the J end lost 0 bases, and 10 bases lay between the germline ends. CDR3 region: CASSLTPLTNTGELFF. CDR3 nucleotides: TGTGCCAGCAGCTTAACCCCACTGACGAACACCGGGGAGCTGTTTTTT.

The table lists this clone with a count of one. This chain joins TRBV7-2 and TRBJ2-2, with 7 bases matching TRBD1. This CDR3 is built from 14 residues. With 4 bases clipped from V and 4 bases from J, the junction kept 3 bases outside the gene matches. From germline, CDR1 is SGHTA and CDR2 FQGNSA. CDR3 bases: TGTGCCAGCAGCTCAAGACAGGGCACCGGGGAGCTGTTTTTT. Translated: CASSSRQGTGELFF.

This rearrangement joins TRBV19 to TRBJ2-1, with 12 positions matching TRBD2. Germline CDR1 LNHDA, CDR2 SQIVND (reference sequence). V was pared by 1 base and J by 4 bases, with 2 bases of the junction left unmatched. CDR3 length equals 16 residues. The CDR3 spells CASSIGLAGGYNEQFF. The CDR3 coding sequence is TGTGCCAGTAGTATAGGTCTAGCGGGGGGGTACAATGAGCAGTTCTTC.

CDR3 sequence: CASSSGRGTEAFF. CDR3 nucleotide sequence: TGTGCCAGCAGTTCTGGCAGGGGCACTGAAGCTTTCTTT. This chain connects TRBV12-3 or TRBV12-4 to TRBJ1-1, with a possible D match to TRBD1 (6 bases). The CDR3 extends over 13 amino acids. The V end was cut by 4 bases, the J end by 4 bases, with 10 bases between.

This chain joins TRBV5-5 and TRBJ2-4; the match to TRBD2 covers 7 bases. The V segment lost 4 bases and the J segment 13 bases; nucleotides outside the gene matches: 14. Germline loops: CDR1 SGHKS, CDR2 YYEKEE (reference sequence). The CDR3 contains 14 residues. The CDR3 spells CASSGLESSGTQYF. In DNA, the CDR3 is TGTGCCAGCAGCGGACTGGAATCGAGCGGGACGCAGTACTTC.

V gene TRBV11-3 combines with J gene TRBJ2-7; 7 positions agree with TRBD1. Trimming removed 2 bases from V and 2 bases from J; junction bases left unmatched: 6. Germline CDR1 reads SGHNT; CDR2 reads YENEEA. The CDR3 runs 15 residues. CDR3 DNA: TGTGCCAGCAGCTTACAATCGACAGGGCCCTACGAGCAGTACTTC. It encodes CASSLQSTGPYEQYF.

This chain connects TRBV7-8 to TRBJ2-2; D remains unclear. The V end lost 3 bases, the J end lost 6 bases, and 11 bases lay between the germline ends. The length of the CDR3 is 14 residues. Germline V CDR1 and CDR2: SGHVS, FQNEAQ. The CDR3 region has the DNA TGTGCCAGCAGCTTTGGGCCGTCGTCCGGGGAGCTGTTTTTT. This sequence encodes CASSFGPSSGELFF. The full variable domain, in which reference TRBV7-8 and TRBJ2-2 provide the parts outside the CDR3, is GAGVSQSPRYKVAKRGQDVALRCDPISGHVSLFWYQQALGQGPEFLTYFQNEAQLDKSGLPSDRFFAERPEGSVSTLKIQRTQQEDSAVYLCASSFGPSSGELFFGEGSRLTVL.

The J gene is TRBJ2-5, the V gene TRBV19; possible D gene TRBD2, 6 bases. V was clipped by 7 bases and J by 1 base, with 16 bases between them. The CDR3 has 15 residues. The V gene's germline CDR1 is LNHDA and CDR2 SQIVND (reference sequence). In DNA form, the CDR3 reads TGTGCCAGTACCCCATCGGGGGTTGGCCAAGAGACCCAGTACTTC. Its translation is CASTPSGVGQETQYF.